This TCR beta chain was sequenced in a study of blood T cell repertoires in COVID-19. About the research overall: The origin of the acute and convalescent COVID-19 samples was the United States, Italy and Spain.

Unmatched junction bases numbered 4, after V lost 5 bases and J lost 4 bases. The CDR3 sequence is 13 residues long. Germline loops: CDR1 SNHLY, CDR2 FYNNEI. The repertoire was sequenced with immunoSEQ multiplex PCR; TCRdb's copy has only in-frame clones and lacks some. This sample yields about 150,000 clones, of which around 84% are seen a single time; approximately 5% belongs to the top ten. Only one count was recorded for this clone. What was sequenced was peripheral blood. This rearrangement joins TRBV2 to TRBJ1-1; 7 positions match TRBD1. This TCR was sampled from a human donor in a cohort sampled during active COVID-19. DNA of the CDR3: TGTGCCAGCAGTCTCGAGGGGGCCACTGAAGCTTTCTTT. Translating it yields CASSLEGATEAFF.